Listed below are T cell receptor beta chains from one sample, sequenced in a study of shared clonotypes between healthy human individuals. Using immunoSEQ multiplex PCR, the repertoire was profiled, and TCRdb retains in-frame clones only, with some absent. In the table there are some 900,000 clones, roughly 72% of which are singletons. Sequenced material: memory CD4+ T cells sorted from blood. These receptors were taken from a man aged 18 to 30 in good health. Both conserved end residues are part of each CDR3. The order of the fields is V gene, D gene, J gene, CDR3 protein. The D gene is left open where the match is weak.

>TRBV10-3|TRBD2|TRBJ2-1
CAISALAGYEQFF
>TRBV4-3|TRBD2|TRBJ2-1
CASSRTSDSYNEQFF
>TRBV30|-|TRBJ2-1
CAWSPDNEQFF
>TRBV30|-|TRBJ1-3
CAWRWVGNTIYF
>TRBV5-5|-|TRBJ2-5
CASSLVRGTGETQYF
>TRBV7-3|-|TRBJ2-5
CASSPTVQETQYF
>TRBV11-2|-|TRBJ1-2
CASSPRSTDGYGYTF
>TRBV30|TRBD1|TRBJ1-1
CAWSRTGWGTEAFF
>TRBV19|TRBD1|TRBJ2-1
CATRQDRDNEQFF
>TRBV6-1|-|TRBJ2-3
CASSEGLHLTDTQYF
>TRBV19|-|TRBJ2-3
CASSRLRGASTDTQYF
>TRBV7-2|-|TRBJ2-3
CASSPIGGADTQYF
>TRBV4-2|-|TRBJ2-3
CASSRAAGDTQYF
>TRBV7-9|TRBD1|TRBJ1-6
CASRLGQGNSPLHF
>TRBV7-2|TRBD1|TRBJ2-7
CASRDRGTGHEQYF
>TRBV5-1|TRBD1|TRBJ2-5
CASRETGGETQYF
>TRBV28|-|TRBJ1-1
CASTHKGDNTEAFF
>TRBV28|-|TRBJ1-3
CASGRAGRSNTIYF
>TRBV7-2|TRBD2|TRBJ2-2
CASSPLNSGPTGELFF
>TRBV5-6|-|TRBJ1-3
CASSLGVGPGNTIYF
>TRBV6-5|-|TRBJ2-3
CASSSTDTDTQYF
>TRBV30|-|TRBJ2-1
CALLTAISYNEQFF
>TRBV2|-|TRBJ2-5
CASSEGQETQYF
>TRBV10-3|-|TRBJ2-7
CAISGRGYEQYF
>TRBV9|TRBD2|TRBJ2-1
CASSAYSSGSSYNEQFF
>TRBV2|-|TRBJ1-6
CASSEARIGSPLHF
>TRBV10-3|TRBD1|TRBJ1-2
CAISDDRGNGYTF
>TRBV27|TRBD1|TRBJ1-6
CASSPGGGHNSPLHF
>TRBV7-2|TRBD2|TRBJ2-3
CASSPPSGGTDTQYF
>TRBV4-2|-|TRBJ1-2
CASSQDIRGNSGYTF
>TRBV10-1|TRBD1|TRBJ1-2
CASSERVQGIDGYTF
>TRBV2|TRBD2|TRBJ2-1
CAAGGLAGGVRFF
>TRBV18|-|TRBJ1-1
CASSPTVGSTEAFF
>TRBV5-1|TRBD1|TRBJ2-7
CASSLGGQGSYEQYF
>TRBV5-4|TRBD2|TRBJ2-3
CASNRLLAGGRLGPDTQYF
>TRBV30|-|TRBJ1-1
CAWSQKGTGRTEAFF